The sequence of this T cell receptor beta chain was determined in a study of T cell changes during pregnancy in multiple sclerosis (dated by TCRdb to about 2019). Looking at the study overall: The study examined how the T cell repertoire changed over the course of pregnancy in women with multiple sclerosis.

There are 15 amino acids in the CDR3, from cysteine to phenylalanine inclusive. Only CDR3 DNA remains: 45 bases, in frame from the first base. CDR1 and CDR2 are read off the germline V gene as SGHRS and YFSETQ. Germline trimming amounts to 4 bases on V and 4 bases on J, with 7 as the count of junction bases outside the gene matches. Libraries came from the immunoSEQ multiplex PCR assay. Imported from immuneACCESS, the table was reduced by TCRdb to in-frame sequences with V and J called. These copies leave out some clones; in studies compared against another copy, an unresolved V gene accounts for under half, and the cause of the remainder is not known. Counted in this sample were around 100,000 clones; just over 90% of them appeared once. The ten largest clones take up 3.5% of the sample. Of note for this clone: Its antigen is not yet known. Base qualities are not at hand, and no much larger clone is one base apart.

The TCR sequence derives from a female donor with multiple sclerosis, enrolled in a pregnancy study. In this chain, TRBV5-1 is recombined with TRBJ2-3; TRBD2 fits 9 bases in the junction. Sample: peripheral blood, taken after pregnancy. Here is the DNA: TGCGCCAGCAGCGGGGCTGCTAGCGGGGCAGATACGCAGTATTTT. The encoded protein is CASSGAASGADTQYF.